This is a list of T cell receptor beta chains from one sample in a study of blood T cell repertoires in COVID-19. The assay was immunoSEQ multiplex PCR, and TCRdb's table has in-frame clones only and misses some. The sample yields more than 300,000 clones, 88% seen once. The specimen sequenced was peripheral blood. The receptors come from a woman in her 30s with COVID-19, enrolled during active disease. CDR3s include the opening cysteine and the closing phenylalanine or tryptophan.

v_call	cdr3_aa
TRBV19	CASRQTRGGYTF
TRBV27	CASSFLPTDEQYF
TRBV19	CASRTGLSEEQYF
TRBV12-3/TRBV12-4	CASSLNSGNEQFF
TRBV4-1	CASSQTGATNEKLFF
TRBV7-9	CASSQTAMNTEAFF
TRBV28	CASSFAGIYGYTF
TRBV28	CASSNRGGSPLHF
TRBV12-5	CASGLVGRRSYEQYF
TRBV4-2	CASSPVGEPGDKNIQYF
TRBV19	CASGSAYEQYF
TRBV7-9	CASSLTGVGELFF
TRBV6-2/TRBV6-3	CASSSGQGGLSNQPQHF
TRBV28	CASGTPRGGRGYGYTF
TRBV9	CASSVGGDTGELFF
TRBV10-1	CASSEPGQGTDTQYF
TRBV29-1	CSVDMHRNEKLFF
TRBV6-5	CASRTFLNTEAFF
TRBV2	CASNTERTGGHIEAFF
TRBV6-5	CASRDRGNNSPLHF
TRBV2	CASEALGQGKGEAFF
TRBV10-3	CAIKVALAGTDTQYF
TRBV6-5	CASGERGWTDTQYF
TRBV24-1	CATSDTGQGRETQYF
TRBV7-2	CASSLAVGSGNTIYF
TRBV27	CASSLTGGYTEAFF
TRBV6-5	CASSPAGAYQETQYF
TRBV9	CASSVGQGSEQYF
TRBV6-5	CASSRGGAEGDTQYF
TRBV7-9	CASSVDYGYTF
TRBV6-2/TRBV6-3	CASSASGTGGSPLHF
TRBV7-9	CASGWGGGGNTIYF
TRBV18	CASSPAGEGYTF
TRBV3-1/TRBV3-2	CASSPISGQGDGYTF
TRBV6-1	CASSEGTLRGTDTQYF
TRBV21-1	CASSKAPYRGGKGAFF
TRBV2	CASRGIRDYGYTF
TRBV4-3	CASSQLAGGYEQFF
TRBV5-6	CASSLKWTGISGNTIYF
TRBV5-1	CASSLARFSGNNEQFF
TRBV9	CASSPDLGGEVAQYF
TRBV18	CASSPGGPETQYF